These 2 T cell receptor beta chains share one sample of origin, sequenced in a study of cytomegalovirus exposure and HLA in healthy donors. PCR amplification relied on 60 Vbeta primers (plus 13 Jbeta primers). Method: immunoSEQ multiplex PCR; TCRdb's copy keeps in-frame clones and lacks some. The data show under 130,000 clones, 12% seen once. Sequenced: PBMCs. These receptors all stem from a man aged 40-55 years in good health and CMV-seropositive.

V gene TRBV7-2 combines with J gene TRBJ2-5, with a weak D call TRBD2 (5 bases). Trimming stripped 5 bases from V and 5 bases from J, with 15 bases between. The CDR3 covers 14 residues. Germline V lookup: CDR1 SGHTA, CDR2 FQGNSA. DNA of the CDR3: TGTGCCAGCAGCCTCTTGGGAGCCGGGGAGACCCAGTACTTC. Translation: CASSLLGAGETQYF. Filled out from reference TRBV7-2 and TRBJ2-5, the complete variable domain reads GAGVSQSPSNKVTEKGKDVELRCDPISGHTALYWYRQSLGQGLEFLIYFQGNSAPDKSGLPSDRFSAERTGGSVSTLTIQRTQQEDSAVYLCASSLLGAGETQYFGPGTRLLVL.

V gene TRBV7-9 combines with J gene TRBJ2-3; 11 bases map to TRBD2. The V gene's germline CDR1 is SEHNR and CDR2 FQNEAQ (reference sequence). This CDR3 contains 19 residues. With V trimmed by 5 bases and J by 0 bases, 13 bases remained unmatched. The CDR3: CASSRGGLADFSSTDTQYF. DNA of the CDR3: TGTGCCAGCAGCCGGGGGGGACTAGCGGATTTTTCTAGCACAGATACGCAGTATTTT.